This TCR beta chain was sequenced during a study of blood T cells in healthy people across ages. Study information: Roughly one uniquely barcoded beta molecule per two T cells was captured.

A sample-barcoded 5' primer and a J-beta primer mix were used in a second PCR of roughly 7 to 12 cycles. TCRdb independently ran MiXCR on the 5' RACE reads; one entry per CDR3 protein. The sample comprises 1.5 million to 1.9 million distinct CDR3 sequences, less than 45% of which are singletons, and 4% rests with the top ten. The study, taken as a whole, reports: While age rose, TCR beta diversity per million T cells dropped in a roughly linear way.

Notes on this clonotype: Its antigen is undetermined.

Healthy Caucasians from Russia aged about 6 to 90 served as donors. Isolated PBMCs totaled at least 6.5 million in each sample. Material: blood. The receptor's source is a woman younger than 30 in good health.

Written as DNA, the CDR3 is TGTGCCACCAGTGACTCCACCCGGACAGTTTACAATGAGCAGTTCTTC. Residues: CATSDSTRTVYNEQFF. The rearrangement joins TRBV24-1 to TRBJ2-1; the D gene is possibly TRBD1 (6 bases). V lost 4 bases and J lost 4, with 16 bases in between. CDR1 and CDR2 (germline): KGHDR, SFDVKD. CDR3 length equals 16 residues.